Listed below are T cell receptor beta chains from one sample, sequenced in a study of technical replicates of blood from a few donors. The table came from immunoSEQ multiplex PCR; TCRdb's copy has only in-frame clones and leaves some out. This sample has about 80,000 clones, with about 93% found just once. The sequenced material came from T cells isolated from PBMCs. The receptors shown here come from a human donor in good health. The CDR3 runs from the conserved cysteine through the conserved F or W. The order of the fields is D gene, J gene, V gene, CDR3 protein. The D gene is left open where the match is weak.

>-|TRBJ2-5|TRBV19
CASSNPRSSSRETQYF
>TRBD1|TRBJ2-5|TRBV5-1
CASSRGQGQETQYF
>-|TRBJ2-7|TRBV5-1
CASSFLARGAYEQYF
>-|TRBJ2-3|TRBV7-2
CASSPLRDTQYF
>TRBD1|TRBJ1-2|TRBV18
CASSPFGQGNGYTF
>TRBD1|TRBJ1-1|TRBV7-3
CASSLTAAQGEVAFF
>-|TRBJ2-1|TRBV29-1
CSAYSWTRDSYEQFF
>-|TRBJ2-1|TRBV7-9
CASSLTGSSYNEQFF
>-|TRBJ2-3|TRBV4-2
CASSQTQVTGTDTQYF
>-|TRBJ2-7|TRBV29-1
CSVEDYYEQYF
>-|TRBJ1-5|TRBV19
CASSTTASQGSSNQPQHF
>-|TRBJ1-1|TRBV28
CASSSGILEAFF
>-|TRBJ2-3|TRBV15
CATSIFNTDFTDTQYF
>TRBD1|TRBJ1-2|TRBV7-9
CASSSPGQGFYGYTF